The 3 T cell receptor beta chains below were found in one sample sequenced in a study of blood T cells in healthy people across ages. Next came a second PCR, run for roughly 6 to 11 cycles, which used a sample-barcoded 5' primer along with a J-beta primer mix. MiXCR was run by TCRdb on the 5' RACE reads, yielding one entry per CDR3 protein. Found here are under 2,000,000 distinct CDR3 sequences, about 50% of them singletons; the top ten hold about 2.1%. The material sequenced was blood. The receptors derive from a middle-aged woman in good health.

This clonotype was recorded only once. The chain couples TRBV12-3 or TRBV12-4 to TRBJ1-2; tentative D call: TRBD1 (6 bases). V shed 4 bases and J shed 4 bases, with 28 bases lying between them. This CDR3 region has 19 residues. CDR3 in DNA: TGTGCCAGCAGTTCGGGGACACCGTGGCCCCCAAGTCCAGTCTATGGCTACACCTTC. It encodes CASSSGTPWPPSPVYGYTF.

The CDR3 loop reads CSAANTEAFF. CDR3 DNA: TGCAGTGCCGCTAACACTGAAGCTTTCTTT. J is TRBJ1-1 and V is TRBV20-1; D is unclear. The CDR3 spans 10 residues. Trimming cost V 6 bases and J 2 bases, with 4 bases left between them. CDR1 is DFQATT and CDR2 is SNEGSKA in the germline V gene (reference sequence).

V and J are TRBV7-2 and TRBJ1-1; maybe TRBD1 (6 bases). This CDR3 has 14 residues. Germline loops: CDR1 SGHTA, CDR2 FQGNSA. With 4 bases removed from V and 3 bases from J, the gap between germline ends came to 12 bases. CDR3 region: CASSSRGPHTEAFF. As DNA, the CDR3 is TGTGCCAGCAGCTCCCGGGGGCCTCACACTGAAGCTTTCTTT.